This T cell receptor beta chain was sequenced in a study of regulatory T cells in long-lasting Graves disease. Study-wide results and caveats: Patients with persistent Graves' had lower TCR diversity than newly diagnosed patients.

Arm-PCR with iRepertoire HTBI primers amplified the CDR3 regions for these TCR beta libraries. One entry per CDR3 protein results from TCRdb running MiXCR on the multiplex PCR reads. The table lists 620,000 or so distinct CDR3 sequences, around 15% of them singletons. This clonotype was seen ten or more times. The antigen is unknown. Between the trimmed V and J ends, which lost 1 base and 9 bases, there was a span of 16 bases. The CDR3 runs to 15 residues. Germline lookup yields CDR1 SGHTA and CDR2 FQGNSA. Specified time point: newly diagnosed GD, antithyroid drugs for less than 3 months. Preparation of the TCR library used RNA extracted from PBMCs. This sample also belongs to another study, concerning T cells in Graves' hyperthyroidism and ophthalmopathy. As that report states: Primed by the HTBI set, a first-round RT-PCR was run on the TCR CDR3.

The sample was peripheral blood mononuclear cells (PBMCs), taken at new diagnosis, from a patient treated with antithyroid drugs. The source is a woman aged 25 to 39 with Graves disease. The chain is built from TRBV7-2 and TRBJ2-1; tentative D call: TRBD2 (5 bases). CDR3 region: CASSLGVSVPGEQFF. Written as DNA, the CDR3 is TGTGCCAGCAGCTTAGGGGTTAGCGTCCCCGGTGAGCAGTTCTTC.